The source of this T cell receptor beta chain is a study of CD8+CD57+ T cells in acquired aplastic anemia. Whole-study context: On average, sorted CD4+ and CD8+ cells gave around 3.3 ug of DNA.

This clonotype was seen ten or more times. Previously, flow cytometry had revealed CD8+CD57+ cell expansion in the patients chosen for sequencing. The ends were cut back, 6 bases at V and 2 bases at J, with 14 bases in the middle. The germline CDR1 and CDR2 sequences are MDHEN and SYDVKM. This CDR3 comprises 15 residues. The template used for profiling TCR beta VDJ and CDR3 was genomic DNA. TCRdb re-derived calls from the reads in MiXCR, one entry per CDR3 protein. This table has approximately 130,000 distinct CDR3 sequences, approximately 50% appearing once. The sequencing sample was made of sorted CD4+, CD8+, or CD8+CD57+ T cells (not recorded which) from PBMCs. This chain uses TRBV28 with TRBJ2-1; possible D gene TRBD2, 5 bases. This sequence was found in a human donor with aplastic anemia. CDR3 region: CASRPAATTYNEQFF. The CDR3 coding sequence is TGTGCCAGCAGGCCAGCGGCCACCACCTACAATGAGCAGTTCTTC.